These T cell receptor beta chains were read from a single sample in a study of T cells in localized non-small cell lung cancer. The method was immunoSEQ multiplex PCR; TCRdb's version includes in-frame clones alone and lacks a portion of them. This repertoire shows about 40,000 clones, 70% to 90% found once; its top ten account for around 3.7%. Sequencing was performed on peripheral blood, taken before any cancer treatment. Every receptor here comes from a man aged 18 to 49 with stage I lung adenocarcinoma. The CDR3 runs from the conserved cysteine through the conserved F or W. A D gene is named only where the DNA matches it firmly. Clone size is shown for a subset of rows, as once, few, many or a class of expanded clone.

clone_size	d_call	v_call	j_call	cdr3_nt	cdr3_aa
once	TRBD1	TRBV2	TRBJ1-1	TGTGCCAGCACCGTTCAGACAGGGATACGGACTGAAGCTTTCTTT	CASTVQTGIRTEAFF
NA	NA	TRBV4-3	TRBJ1-2	TGCGCCAGCAGCCTGGGCGGGTTTAGCTATGGCTACACCTTC	CASSLGGFSYGYTF
NA	NA	TRBV25-1	TRBJ1-6	TGTGCCAGCAGTGAATATCGGGGAAGTAGGAATTCACCCCTCCACTTT	CASSEYRGSRNSPLHF
NA	NA	TRBV4-3	TRBJ1-5	TGCGCCAGCAGCCAATCGCTTCCGGGAACGAGTCAGCCCCAGCATTTT	CASSQSLPGTSQPQHF
few	TRBD1	TRBV5-4	TRBJ1-1	TGTGCCAGCAGCTTGGTCACAGGGGACACTGAAGCTTTCTTT	CASSLVTGDTEAFF
NA	NA	TRBV5-1	TRBJ2-3	TGCGCCAGCAGCTTTTCGACAGATACGCAGTATTTT	CASSFSTDTQYF
NA	NA	TRBV7-3	TRBJ2-3	TGTGCCAGCAGCTTACAGGGGGGTAGCACAGATACGCAGTATTTT	CASSLQGGSTDTQYF
NA	TRBD1	TRBV4-3	TRBJ2-7	TGCGCCAGCTCGCCGGGACAGGGCTCGACCTACGAGCAGTACTTC	CASSPGQGSTYEQYF
NA	NA	TRBV28	TRBJ1-4	TGTGCCAGCAGTTTAAGTGGTGGGGGCAGACTGTTTTTT	CASSLSGGGRLFF
NA	TRBD1	TRBV9	TRBJ1-6	TGTGCCAGCAGCGTAGGACAGGGGGCGATGGTCGTCCCCCTCCACTTT	CASSVGQGAMVVPLHF
NA	TRBD1	TRBV4-1	TRBJ2-1	TGCGCCAGCAGCCAAGGCCCCGGGACAGTTTACAATGAGCAGTTCTTC	CASSQGPGTVYNEQFF
NA	NA	TRBV5-6	TRBJ2-2	TGTGCCAGCAGCTTTCTCAGGACGAACACCGGGGAGCTGTTTTTT	CASSFLRTNTGELFF
NA	NA	TRBV5-3	TRBJ2-2	TGTGCCAGAAGCTTGAGGCCCAGTCGGGGCACCGGGGAGCTGTTTTTT	CARSLRPSRGTGELFF
NA	NA	TRBV5-4	TRBJ1-3	TGTGCCAGCAGCTCGCGGACAGAGGGGAACACCATATATTTT	CASSSRTEGNTIYF
NA	NA	TRBV5-4	TRBJ1-1	TGTGCCAGCAGCTTGAGGGAGACAAGGAACACTGAAGCTTTCTTT	CASSLRETRNTEAFF
NA	NA	TRBV7-2	TRBJ1-1	TGTGCCAGCAGCTTTCTTCAGGGAATTGAAGCTTTCTTT	CASSFLQGIEAFF
NA	NA	TRBV27	TRBJ2-3	TGTGCCAGCACCAAGTGGGGGTCCACAGATACGCAGTATTTT	CASTKWGSTDTQYF
NA	TRBD2	TRBV15	TRBJ2-7	TGTGCCACCAGCAGAGCGGGAATGAGCGGGGGGGCCCACGAGCAGTACTTC	CATSRAGMSGGAHEQYF
NA	TRBD1	TRBV4-1	TRBJ2-2	TGCGCCAGCAGCCACCTAGGGGGCGCCGGCACCGGGGAGCTGTTTTTT	CASSHLGGAGTGELFF
once	NA	TRBV2	TRBJ2-2	TGTGCCAGCAGTGTGGACGGATCCGCGAACACCGGGGAGCTGTTTTTT	CASSVDGSANTGELFF
NA	NA	TRBV2	TRBJ1-4	TGTGCCAGCGGTCAGGACTTTAATGAAAAACTGTTTTTT	CASGQDFNEKLFF
NA	NA	TRBV4-1	TRBJ2-3	TGCGCCAGCAGCCTCTCCTCAACGGGGGTAAACACAGATACGCAGTATTTT	CASSLSSTGVNTDTQYF
NA	NA	TRBV7-2	TRBJ2-1	TGTGCCAGCAGCAGAACCCCCCTTCCGGCTCGAAACAATGAGCAGTTCTTC	CASSRTPLPARNNEQFF
few	TRBD2	TRBV4-3	TRBJ2-1	TGCGCCAGCAGCCAAGACTCGATACTAGCGGGGGTCAATGAGCAGTTCTTC	CASSQDSILAGVNEQFF
NA	TRBD2	TRBV28	TRBJ2-7	TGTGCCAGCAGTTTATTCGCCCTCGCGGGGGGGCCGGGGGAGCAGTACTTC	CASSLFALAGGPGEQYF
NA	TRBD1	TRBV18	TRBJ2-1	TGTGCCAGCTCACGCGACAGGGCCGGTGAGCAGTTCTTC	CASSRDRAGEQFF
NA	NA	TRBV10-2	TRBJ1-5	TGCGCCAGCAGTGATACAGGGTATAGCAATCAGCCCCAGCATTTT	CASSDTGYSNQPQHF
NA	NA	TRBV7-8	TRBJ2-4	TGTGCCAGCAGCCCCCGGCGGGGCTCAGCCAAAAACATTCAGTACTTC	CASSPRRGSAKNIQYF
NA	NA	TRBV7-9	TRBJ2-2	TGTGCCAGCAGCCCTTTGGGACAGAACACCGGGGAGCTGTTTTTT	CASSPLGQNTGELFF
NA	NA	TRBV9	TRBJ2-5	TGTGCCAGCAGCGTAAGATTTAGGGGGGGCTGGTACCAAGAGACCCAGTACTTC	CASSVRFRGGWYQETQYF
NA	TRBD2	TRBV19	TRBJ2-3	TGTGCCAGTAGCCCTCTAGCGGGAGATATAACAGATACGCAGTATTTT	CASSPLAGDITDTQYF
NA	TRBD2	TRBV9	TRBJ2-1	TGTGCCAGCAGCGCCCCGTTAGCGGGGGAATCCTACAATGAGCAGTTCTTC	CASSAPLAGESYNEQFF
NA	TRBD2	TRBV6-1	TRBJ2-7	TGTGCCAGCACCGAACTAGCGGTTACGATGCAGTACTTC	CASTELAVTMQYF
NA	NA	TRBV10-3	TRBJ2-2	TGTGCCATCAGTGAGTCAGGAGTGACGAACACCGGGGAGCTGTTTTTT	CAISESGVTNTGELFF
NA	TRBD1	TRBV6-6	TRBJ1-5	TGTGCCAGCAGTCCCGACAGGGTTCAGCCCCAGCATTTT	CASSPDRVQPQHF
NA	NA	TRBV7-2	TRBJ1-5	TGTGCCAGCAGCCCGCGGCCCACGAGAAGCAATCAGCCCCAGCATTTT	CASSPRPTRSNQPQHF
NA	TRBD1	TRBV11-3	TRBJ2-2	TGTGCCAGCAGCAGTCGGACAGGGCCCGGGGAGCTGTTTTTT	CASSSRTGPGELFF